This T cell receptor (beta chain) is from a study of blood T cell repertoires in COVID-19. Study at large: Spain, Italy and the United States supplied samples that represented acute and convalescent COVID-19. From T cells, B-cell-depleted T cells, or PBMCs came the material, which was cDNA or gDNA.

Authors' processing steps: Reference gene primers were amplified, and this amplification served to estimate nucleated cell counts. TCRdb's copy holds only in-frame clones and misses some; the assay was immunoSEQ multiplex PCR. V and J calls and clone size are as listed in that table; D and trimming were resolved from the DNA. The sample carries 250,000 to 300,000 clones, around nine tenths recorded once. From germline, CDR1 is PRHDT and CDR2 FYEKMQ (reference sequence). Trimming shortened V by 5 bases and J by 2 bases, and 16 bases separated the two germline ends. The CDR3 has 15 residues. The V gene is TRBV13, the J gene TRBJ2-7, with D perhaps matching TRBD2 (6 bases). Sequences were obtained from peripheral blood. The TCR sequence derives from a man between 50 and 59 years old with acute or convalescent COVID-19. CDR3 sequence: CASSRLAGTTYEQYF. CDR3 sequence (DNA): TGTGCCAGCAGCCGCCTCGCGGGGACCACCTACGAGCAGTACTTC. Together with reference TRBV13 and TRBJ2-7, the CDR3 gives the full variable domain: AAGVIQSPRHLIKEKRETATLKCYPIPRHDTVYWYQQGPGQDPQFLISFYEKMQSDKGSIPDRFSAQQFSDYHSELNMSSLELGDSALYFCASSRLAGTTYEQYFGPGTRLTVT.